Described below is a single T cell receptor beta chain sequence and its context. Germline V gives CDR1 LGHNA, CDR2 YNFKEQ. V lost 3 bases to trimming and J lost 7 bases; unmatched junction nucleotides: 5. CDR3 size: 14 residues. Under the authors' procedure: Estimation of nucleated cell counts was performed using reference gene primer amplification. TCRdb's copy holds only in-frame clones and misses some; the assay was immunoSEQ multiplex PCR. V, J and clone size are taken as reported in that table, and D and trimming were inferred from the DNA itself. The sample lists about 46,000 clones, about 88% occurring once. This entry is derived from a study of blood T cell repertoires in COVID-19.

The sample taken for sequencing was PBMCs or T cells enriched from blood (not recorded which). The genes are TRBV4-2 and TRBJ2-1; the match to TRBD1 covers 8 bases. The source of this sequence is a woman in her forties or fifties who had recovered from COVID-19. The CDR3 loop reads CASSQGQAGNEQFF. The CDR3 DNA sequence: TGTGCCAGCAGCCAGGGACAGGCTGGGAATGAGCAGTTCTTC.